Below, 3 T cell receptor beta chains from the same sample are listed, as sequenced in a study of blood T cells in healthy people across ages. Together with a sample-barcoded 5' primer, a J-beta primer mix was included in a second PCR lasting roughly 7 to 11 cycles. TCRdb re-analysed the 5' RACE reads in MiXCR, keeping a single row per CDR3 protein. The sample records 780,000 or so distinct CDR3 sequences, 40% to 65% being singletons. Sequencing was performed on blood. The receptors originated from an elderly man in good health.

The rearrangement joins TRBV5-1 to TRBJ2-4; 8 bases are shared with TRBD2. Germline V gene lookup returns CDR1 SGHRS and CDR2 YFSETQ. The trim removed 0 bases at V and 15 bases at J, leaving 17 bases unmatched. The CDR3 loop spans 16 amino acids. As DNA, the CDR3 is TGCGCCAGCAGCTTGGGGGGGGAAACTAGCGGTGCTTCGGGGTACTTC. It yields the protein CASSLGGETSGASGYF.

A single count supports this clonotype. This rearrangement joins TRBV5-1 to TRBJ2-1; D not certain. The CDR3 contains 13 residues. V lost 7 bases and J 7 bases, leaving 15 bases between the germline ends. The V gene's germline CDR1 is SGHRS and CDR2 YFSETQ. The CDR3 sequence is CASGRMDRNEQFF. The CDR3 DNA reads TGCGCCAGCGGCCGGATGGATAGAAATGAGCAGTTCTTC.

This clonotype was found a few times. This rearrangement joins TRBV6-5 to TRBJ2-5; 9 bases line up with TRBD2. V lost 5 bases and J lost 5; bases outside the gene matches: 9. Germline assignment: CDR1 MNHEY and CDR2 SVGAGI. This CDR3 contains 15 residues. Written as DNA, the CDR3 is TGTGCCAGCAGTCCCCAGTTAGCGGGAGATGAGACCCAGTACTTC. Amino acids: CASSPQLAGDETQYF.